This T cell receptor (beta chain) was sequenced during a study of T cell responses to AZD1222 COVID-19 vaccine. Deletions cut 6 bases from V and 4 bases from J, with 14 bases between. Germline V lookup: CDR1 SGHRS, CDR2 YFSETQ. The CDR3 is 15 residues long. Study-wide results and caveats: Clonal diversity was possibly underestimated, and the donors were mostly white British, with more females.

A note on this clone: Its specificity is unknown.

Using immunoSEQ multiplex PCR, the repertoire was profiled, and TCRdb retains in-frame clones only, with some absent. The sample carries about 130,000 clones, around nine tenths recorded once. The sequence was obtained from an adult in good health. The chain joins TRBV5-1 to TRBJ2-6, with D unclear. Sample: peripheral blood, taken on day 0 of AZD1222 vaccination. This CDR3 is CASTPPTSGANVLTF. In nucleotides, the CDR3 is TGCGCCAGCACCCCACCTACCTCCGGGGCCAACGTCCTGACTTTC. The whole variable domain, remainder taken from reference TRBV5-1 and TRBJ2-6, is KAGVTQTPRYLIKTRGQQVTLSCSPISGHRSVSWYQQTPGQGLQFLFEYFSETQRNKGNFPGRFSGRQFSNSRSEMNVSTLELGDSALYLCASTPPTSGANVLTFGAGSRLTVL.